This TCR beta chain emerged from a study of identical twins. This clonotype has more than one count but fewer than ten. The antigen remains unidentified. Study-level findings and limits: Cord blood beta clonotypes that were abundant carried fewer insertions, and memory repertoires showed no such trend.

TCRdb redid the calling of the 5' RACE reads with MiXCR, one entry per CDR3 protein. The sample has 400,000 or so distinct CDR3 sequences, approximately 8.7% seen once; the top ten hold 8.5% to 10%. The V gene's germline CDR1 is MGHDK and CDR2 SYGVNS. This CDR3 has 16 amino acids. Trimming removed 4 bases from V and 10 bases from J; junction bases left unmatched: 14. The chain is built from TRBV25-1 and TRBJ2-1; the match to TRBD2 covers 9 bases. Sequencing was carried out using naive T cells sorted from blood. The TCR originated in a woman in her 50s in good health. This CDR3 is CASSANKLAGAGEQFF. For the CDR3, the DNA is TGTGCCAGCAGTGCCAACAAATTAGCGGGAGCGGGCGAGCAGTTCTTC.